Listed below are T cell receptor beta chains from one sample, sequenced in a study of T cells in Graves' hyperthyroidism and ophthalmopathy. TCRdb itself ran the multiplex PCR reads through MiXCR, one entry per CDR3 protein. The profile covers about 590,000 distinct CDR3 sequences, with 15% to 19% appearing a single time and around 7.3% taken by the ten largest. The source material was blood. The source of these receptors is a woman aged 25 to 39 with Graves' hyperthyroidism. Each CDR3 is given with its conserved first and last residue. Each record gives: clone size, J gene, D gene, V gene, CDR3 DNA, CDR3 protein. The D gene is left open where the match is weak. The size of a clone is reported for some rows only, either as once, few or many, or as a class for expanded clones.

>many|TRBJ2-1|.|TRBV28
TGTGCCAGCAGCCCCCCCGGGGTTGAGCAGTTCTTC
CASSPPGVEQFF
>many|TRBJ1-6|TRBD1|TRBV3-1
TGTGCCAGCAGCCAACAACAGGGGGGTGTTGGTAATTCACCCCTCCACTTT
CASSQQQGGVGNSPLHF
>many|TRBJ2-1|.|TRBV27
TGTGCCAGCAGATGGAAGAGGGACTTCCTGGGGGAGCAGTTCTTC
CASRWKRDFLGEQFF
>many|TRBJ2-4|.|TRBV28
TGTGCCAGCAGTTATGCAGGGCAGGGAAACATTCAGTACTTC
CASSYAGQGNIQYF
>many|TRBJ2-1|TRBD2|TRBV24-1
TGTGCCACCAGTGATCCACCGAGGACTAGCGGGAGCAATGAGCAGTTCTTC
CATSDPPRTSGSNEQFF
>few|TRBJ2-5|.|TRBV24-1
TGTGCCACCAGTGATCCCCGACCCGGAAGAGAGACCCAGTACTTC
CATSDPRPGRETQYF
>.|TRBJ2-2|.|TRBV7-2
TGTGCCAGCAGCTTAAACGCCGCCGGGGAGCTGTTTTTT
CASSLNAAGELFF
>many|TRBJ1-2|.|TRBV10-3
TGTGCCATCAGTGAGTCGCTTTCGGACAGTAACTATGGCTACACCTTC
CAISESLSDSNYGYTF
>many|TRBJ2-7|.|TRBV2
TGTGCCAGCGGACGAGGCTGGGCGGGGACCTACGAGCAGTACTTC
CASGRGWAGTYEQYF
>few|TRBJ2-7|.|TRBV10-3
TGTGCCATCAGTCCGTCAACCGGGACCCCCGGCTACGAGCAGTACTTC
CAISPSTGTPGYEQYF
>many|TRBJ2-7|.|TRBV6-1
TGTGCCAGCAGTTCCCGGACGCGACGATACGAGCAGTACTTC
CASSSRTRRYEQYF
>many|TRBJ1-1|.|TRBV28
TGTGCCAGCAGTCCTTTCCGATTTGAAGCTTTCTTT
CASSPFRFEAFF
>.|TRBJ2-1|TRBD1|TRBV7-9
TGTGCCAGCAGCTTAGCGGTGGGACAGGGTTTGAATGAGCAGTTCTTC
CASSLAVGQGLNEQFF
>.|TRBJ1-1|.|TRBV7-6
TGTGCCAGCAGCCCCTCGGAGAGTGAAGCTTTCTTT
CASSPSESEAFF
>many|TRBJ2-7|TRBD2|TRBV13
TGTGCCAGCAGCTTAGCGGTAGCGGGAGAACAGTACGAGCAGTACTTC
CASSLAVAGEQYEQYF
>few|TRBJ2-7|.|TRBV6-1
TGTGCCAGCAGTTCCGAGAAGGGGTCCGGCGAGCAGTACTTC
CASSSEKGSGEQYF
>few|TRBJ1-2|.|TRBV5-1
TGCGCCAGCAGCTTGGCCACGGGGGAACCCTATGGCTACACCTTC
CASSLATGEPYGYTF
>many|TRBJ2-1|.|TRBV2
TGTGCCAGCAGTGATCAATCGTTCAATGAGCAGTTCTTC
CASSDQSFNEQFF
>few|TRBJ1-4|TRBD1|TRBV7-9
TGTGCCAGCAGATCAGGGACAGGGTTGGATGAAAAACTGTTTTTT
CASRSGTGLDEKLFF
>many|TRBJ2-7|.|TRBV20-1
TGCAGTGTTCAGACTAACACCTATCGCTCCTACGAGCAGTACTTC
CSVQTNTYRSYEQYF
>.|TRBJ1-4|.|TRBV6-1
TGTGCCAGCTCAAACGTACGAGGGGAAAAACTGTTTTTT
CASSNVRGEKLFF
>many|TRBJ2-7|.|TRBV12-3/TRBV12-4
TGTGCCAGCAGTTGGGGGACCCCGGGGGAGCAGTACTTC
CASSWGTPGEQYF
>many|TRBJ2-7|TRBD2|TRBV6-5
TGTGCCAGCAGTTACCCGGGGGGGAGCTCCTACGAGCAGTACTTC
CASSYPGGSSYEQYF
>many|TRBJ2-3|TRBD2|TRBV3-1
TGTGCCAGCAGCCAAGACAACAGCGGGGGAGCAGATACGCAGTATTTT
CASSQDNSGGADTQYF
>many|TRBJ1-1|.|TRBV5-5
TGTGCCAGCAGCTTGGGACGGGAGACTGAAGCTTTCTTT
CASSLGRETEAFF
>many|TRBJ2-1|.|TRBV12-3/TRBV12-4
TGTGCCAGCAGGTTGGGGGTCCTTGACGGGACCACTTCCTACAATGAGCAGTTCTTC
CASRLGVLDGTTSYNEQFF
>.|TRBJ1-1|.|TRBV29-1
TGCAGCGTTGAGTCCAACTTGAACACTGAAGCTTTCTTT
CSVESNLNTEAFF
>many|TRBJ1-1|.|TRBV20-1
TGCAGTGCTAGAGATCAAGGGCGTCAACTAGCTGAAGCTTTCTTT
CSARDQGRQLAEAFF
>many|TRBJ2-2|.|TRBV7-2
TGTGCCAGCAGCTTAGTGGTGGGCGGGGAGCTGTTTTTT
CASSLVVGGELFF
>few|TRBJ2-5|TRBD2|TRBV7-2
TGTGCCAGCAGCTTAATTGTGGGAGGCTCGCGGGGGGAGACCCAGTACTTC
CASSLIVGGSRGETQYF
>few|TRBJ2-7|TRBD2|TRBV9
TGTGCCAGCAATCCTAGCGGGAGATCTGACGAGCAGTACTTC
CASNPSGRSDEQYF